The 8 T cell receptor beta chains given below trace back to one sample, sequenced in a study of identical twins. Via MiXCR, TCRdb re-called the 5' RACE reads, giving one row per CDR3 protein. The sample records 1.5 million to 2 million distinct CDR3 sequences, around 33% being singletons. The specimen sequenced was cord blood. Receptors were obtained from a newborn girl in good health.

The J gene is TRBJ2-7, the V gene TRBV7-6; D might be TRBD2 (5 bases). Germline V gene lookup returns CDR1 SGHVS and CDR2 FNYEAQ. The CDR3 contains 14 residues. V was clipped by 4 bases and J by 3 bases, with 13 bases between them. The CDR3 loop reads CASSYDAGGYEQYF. The CDR3 DNA reads TGTGCCAGCAGCTACGACGCGGGCGGCTACGAGCAGTACTTC.

This clonotype has just a few counts. The rearrangement uses TRBV30 and TRBJ2-3, with 9 bases identical to TRBD2. Trimming at V came to 4 bases and at J to 1 base, leaving 3 bases not matched to a gene. Per germline, CDR1 GTSNPN and CDR2 SVGIG (reference sequence). The CDR3 totals 14 residues. The CDR3 region has the DNA TGTGCCTGGATGGTAGCGGGGGGCACAGATACGCAGTATTTT. Amino acid sequence: CAWMVAGGTDTQYF. The full variable domain, completed using reference TRBV30 and TRBJ2-3, is SQTIHQWPATLVQPVGSPLSLECTVEGTSNPNLYWYRQAAGRGLQLLFYSVGIGQISSEVPQNLSASRPQDRQFILSSKKLLLSDSGFYLCAWMVAGGTDTQYFGPGTRLTVL.

This clonotype ranks as medium-sized. This chain links TRBV18 with TRBJ2-3; no clear D gene. Trimming left V 8 bases short and J 0 bases short, with 6 bases between. In germline, CDR1 is KGHSH, CDR2 LQKENI. CDR3 length equals 12 residues. The CDR3 protein is CASSPSTDTQYF. CDR3 nucleotide sequence: TGTGCCAGCAGCCCTAGCACAGATACGCAGTATTTT.

Only a few counts were recorded for this clonotype. This chain joins TRBV6-1 and TRBJ2-6, with 7 bases lining up with TRBD1. CDR3 size: 17 residues. V lost 7 bases, J lost 1 base, and 10 bases stayed unmatched. The germline gives CDR1 MNHNS, CDR2 SASEGT. The CDR3 nucleotides read TGTGCCAGCATGATGGACAGGCCGTTTTCTGGGGCCAACGTCCTGACTTTC. This gives the protein CASMMDRPFSGANVLTF.

This clonotype appeared a single time. This chain joins TRBV6-5 and TRBJ2-3; a possible D gene is TRBD1 (6 bases). Germline V CDR1 and CDR2: MNHEY, SVGAGI. V was pared by 5 bases and J by 7 bases, with 22 bases between. This CDR3 contains 16 residues. The CDR3 DNA is TGTGCCAGCAGTCAAACCCCCCGACAGGTTCTATATACGCAGTATTTT. It translates to CASSQTPRQVLYTQYF.

The gene calls are TRBV2 and TRBJ2-7, with 7 bases lining up with TRBD2. Germline V gene data show CDR1 as SNHLY and CDR2 as FYNNEI. This CDR3 spans 13 amino acids. V shed 7 bases, J shed 0 bases, and the junction held 3 bases outside the gene matches. The CDR3 here is CASTREASYEQYF. The DNA of the CDR3 is TGTGCCAGCACCCGGGAGGCCTCCTACGAGCAGTACTTC.

The J gene is TRBJ1-4, the V gene TRBV12-3 or TRBV12-4; 9 bases match TRBD1. V dropped 4 bases and J dropped 7; count of bases not matched to a gene: 7. The CDR3 runs 15 residues. The CDR3 protein is CASSSRRQGGEKLFF. In nucleotides, the CDR3 is TGTGCCAGCAGTTCCCGGAGACAGGGGGGTGAAAAACTGTTTTTT.

The CDR3 sequence: CASSYAVVDYGYTF. The CDR3 bases are TGTGCCAGCAGTTACGCAGTCGTGGACTATGGCTACACCTTC. The chain is built from TRBV6-6 and TRBJ1-2, with D unresolved. The germline V gene has CDR1 MNHNY and CDR2 SVGAGI (reference sequence). V was clipped by 2 bases and J by 3 bases, with 10 bases between them. The CDR3 has 14 residues.